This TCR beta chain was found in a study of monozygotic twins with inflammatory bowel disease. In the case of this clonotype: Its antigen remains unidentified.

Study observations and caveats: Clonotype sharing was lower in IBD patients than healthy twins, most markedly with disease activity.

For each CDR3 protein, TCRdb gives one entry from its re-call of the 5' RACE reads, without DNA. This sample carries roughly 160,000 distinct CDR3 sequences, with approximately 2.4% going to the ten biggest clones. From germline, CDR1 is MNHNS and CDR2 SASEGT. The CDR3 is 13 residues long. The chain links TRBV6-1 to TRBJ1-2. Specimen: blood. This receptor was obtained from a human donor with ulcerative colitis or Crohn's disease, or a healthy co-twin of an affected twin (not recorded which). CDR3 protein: CASMARRLAGYTF.